Shown below are 9 T cell receptor beta chains from a single sample sequenced in a study of blood T cell repertoires in COVID-19 (dated by TCRdb to about 2020). Library generation was performed with the immunoSEQ multiplex PCR assay. TCRdb holds this immuneACCESS table with in-frame rearrangements only. Some clones are missing; in checked studies, unresolved V genes explain under half, and the rest has no known cause. For this sample there are about 78,000 clones; about 83% appear just once. The top ten constitute 3.5% of the sample. The specimen was peripheral blood. These receptors all stem from a man aged 50-59 years with acute or convalescent COVID-19.

This rearrangement joins TRBV5-4 to TRBJ1-2; tentative D call: TRBD1 (6 bases). V lost 7 bases and J 4 bases, leaving 14 bases between the germline ends. The CDR3 totals 13 residues. The V gene's germline CDR1 is SGHNT and CDR2 YYREEE (reference sequence). The CDR3 bases are TGTGCCAGCGGCACCTGGGGGCTCTATGGCTACACCTTC. Its protein product is CASGTWGLYGYTF. Looking up the rest from reference TRBV5-4 and TRBJ1-2 gives the full variable domain: ETGVTQSPTHLIKTRGQQVTLRCSSQSGHNTVSWYQQALGQGPQFIFQYYREEENGRGNFPPRFSGLQFPNYSSELNVNALELDDSALYLCASGTWGLYGYTFGSGTRLTVV.

The chain uses TRBV2 and TRBJ1-6; 7 nucleotides line up with TRBD1. The CDR3 is made up of 16 amino acids. V trimming: 4 bases; J trimming: 7 bases; junction bases outside the gene matches: 10. Germline loops: CDR1 SNHLY, CDR2 FYNNEI. The CDR3 sequence is CASSAAGRGTNSPLHF. CDR3 sequence (DNA): TGTGCCAGCAGTGCTGCGGGCAGGGGGACGAATTCACCCCTCCACTTT.

The J gene is TRBJ1-3, the V gene TRBV12-5, with 8 bases fitting TRBD1. Looked up from germline, CDR1 is LGHNT and CDR2 is FRNRAP. V was clipped by 0 bases and J by 2 bases; unmatched bases: 12. This CDR3 region has 19 residues. CDR3 coding DNA: TGTGCTAGTGGTTTGGTACTCGGACAGGGAGGAAGACCTGGAAACACCATATATTTT. This gives the protein CASGLVLGQGGRPGNTIYF.

The chain combines TRBV27 with TRBJ2-1, with TRBD2 matching over 8 bases. V lost 5 bases, J lost 10 bases, and 13 bases stayed unmatched. Germline CDR1 and CDR2: MNHEY and SMNVEV (reference sequence). The CDR3 covers 15 residues. CDR3: CASSLNSGISREQFF. DNA of the CDR3: TGTGCCAGCAGTCTAAATAGCGGGATATCCCGCGAGCAGTTCTTC.

The chain couples TRBV2 to TRBJ1-1; D ambiguous. The germline V gene has CDR1 SNHLY and CDR2 FYNNEI. With 5 bases removed from V and 1 base from J, the gap between germline ends came to 8 bases. CDR3 length: 13 residues. The CDR3, as DNA: TGTGCCAGCAGTAATGAGAAGAACACTGAAGCTTTCTTT. Protein product: CASSNEKNTEAFF.

The rearrangement links TRBV7-2 to TRBJ2-7; 10 nucleotides line up with TRBD1. After removal of 2 bases from V and 3 bases from J, the junction contained 10 bases not matched to a gene. Germline V gene lookup returns CDR1 SGHTA and CDR2 FQGNSA. CDR3 length: 17 amino acids. CDR3 sequence reads: CASSLSFGGQGSYEQYF. In nucleotides, the CDR3 is TGTGCCAGCAGCTTATCGTTTGGGGGACAGGGGAGCTACGAGCAGTACTTC.

This chain connects TRBV20-1 to TRBJ2-4; TRBD2 agrees at 15 bases. Germline CDR1 is DFQATT and CDR2 is SNEGSKA (reference sequence). The V and J ends lost 3 bases and 4 bases, in that order; junction bases with no gene match: 7. The CDR3 is 17 residues long. The CDR3 DNA is TGCAGTGCTAGTCGAACGGGACTAGCGGGGGGTAAAAACATTCAGTACTTC. It yields the protein CSASRTGLAGGKNIQYF.

The chain joins TRBV28 to TRBJ1-1; D not certain. The CDR3 length is 12 residues. Germline loops: CDR1 MDHEN, CDR2 SYDVKM. The ends were cut back, 5 bases at V and 6 bases at J, with 10 bases in the middle. CDR3 nucleotides: TGTGCCAGCAGTCCCCTTCGTGCTGAAGCTTTCTTT. It is translated as CASSPLRAEAFF.

V is TRBV19 and J is TRBJ2-3; D remains ambiguous. Germline CDR1 reads LNHDA; CDR2 reads SQIVND (reference sequence). The CDR3 length is 15 residues. Trimming stripped 3 bases from V and 4 bases from J, with 14 bases between. CDR3 DNA: TGTGCCAGTAGTATTCGGCACAGCCCCGCAGATACGCAGTATTTT. This codes for CASSIRHSPADTQYF.